This T cell receptor (beta chain) is drawn from a study of blood T cell repertoires in COVID-19. Germline CDR1 is LGHDT and CDR2 is YNNKEL (reference sequence). V lost 5 bases and J lost 15; bases outside the gene matches: 10. The CDR3 has 12 amino acids. The repertoire was sequenced with immunoSEQ multiplex PCR; TCRdb's copy has only in-frame clones and lacks some. The sample holds 250,000 to 300,000 clones, roughly 90% seen once. This receptor was taken from a woman aged 45-59 years who had been exposed to COVID-19. The sequenced material came from PBMCs or T cells enriched from blood (not recorded which). The rearrangement uses TRBV3-1 (or the pseudogene TRBV3-2) and TRBJ2-1; 7 bases are a match to TRBD2. CDR3 sequence: CASSVRPGGPFF. In DNA, the CDR3 is TGTGCCAGCAGCGTCCGACCGGGAGGCCCGTTCTTC.